The 22 T cell receptor beta chains reported below all come from one sample, sequenced in a study of T cells after yellow fever vaccination. TCRdb redid the calling of the 5' RACE reads with MiXCR, one entry per CDR3 protein. The data show 150,000 or so distinct CDR3 sequences, approximately 6.6% seen once. Sequences were derived from CD4+ T cells sorted from PBMCs, sampled 10 days after the yellow fever booster vaccination. These receptors all stem from a man aged 25-40 years who received the YFV17D yellow fever vaccine.

This clonotype was observed at least ten times. The genes are TRBV5-1 and TRBJ2-1; 8 bases fit TRBD2. Germline values: CDR1 SGHRS, CDR2 YFSETQ. The CDR3 has 17 amino acids. The V segment lost 4 bases and the J segment 2 bases; nucleotides outside the gene matches: 11. CDR3 residues: CASSPEGGRTAYNEQFF. The DNA for the CDR3 is TGCGCCAGCAGCCCGGAGGGCGGGAGGACGGCCTACAATGAGCAGTTCTTC.

The table lists this clonotype with many counts. The chain employs TRBV6-1 and TRBJ2-1; no reliable D call. Between the trimmed V and J ends, which lost 2 bases and 10 bases, there was a span of 6 bases. The CDR3 has 11 amino acids. Per germline, CDR1 MNHNS and CDR2 SASEGT. The DNA for the CDR3 is TGTGCCAGCAGTGAATTGAGGGAGCAGTTCTTC. This codes for CASSELREQFF.

This clonotype has at least ten counts. The CDR3: CATSDTNSVETQYF. CDR3 nucleotides: TGTGCCACCAGTGATACCAACAGCGTAGAGACCCAGTACTTC. J is TRBJ2-5 and V is TRBV24-1; D is ambiguous. The CDR3 runs 14 residues. V shed 3 bases and J shed 4 bases, with 11 bases lying between them. Germline V gene data show CDR1 as KGHDR and CDR2 as SFDVKD.

This clonotype was recorded many times. V is TRBV7-2 and J is TRBJ1-5; D unclear. V was pared by 1 base and J by 2 bases, with 12 bases between. The CDR3 covers 16 residues. Germline CDR1 and CDR2: SGHTA and FQGNSA. The CDR3 sequence: CASSLDSSPGNQPQHF. CDR3 DNA: TGTGCCAGCAGCTTAGACTCTTCCCCCGGCAATCAGCCCCAGCATTTT.

In its sample, this clonotype was seen many times. V and J are TRBV7-2 and TRBJ2-3, with D possibly TRBD2 on 6 matching bases. Germline values: CDR1 SGHTA, CDR2 FQGNSA. V shed 1 base and J shed 14 bases, with 13 bases lying between them. The CDR3 extends over 12 amino acids. As DNA, the CDR3 is TGTGCCAGCAGCTTAGTTAGGGACTCCCGGTATTTT. Protein product: CASSLVRDSRYF.

This clonotype was recorded many times. The V gene is TRBV18, the J gene TRBJ1-5; D gene ambiguous. The germline CDR1 and CDR2 sequences are KGHSH and LQKENI. Trimming cost V 5 bases and J 3 bases, with 11 bases left between them. The CDR3 totals 14 residues. The CDR3 DNA reads TGTGCCAGCTCAAGTGGTGGGATCAATCAGCCCCAGCATTTT. Its protein is CASSSGGINQPQHF.

This clonotype came up many times. The rearrangement links TRBV12-3 or TRBV12-4 to TRBJ2-2; D unclear. CDR3 size: 14 residues. V lost 0 bases, J lost 2 bases, and 4 bases lay in between. CDR3 amino acids: CASSLAPNTGELFF. CDR3 in DNA: TGTGCCAGCAGTTTAGCACCTAACACCGGGGAGCTGTTTTTT.

This clonotype was detected many times. This rearrangement joins TRBV20-1 to TRBJ2-7; 13 positions match TRBD2. Germline-derived CDR1 and CDR2 are DFQATT and SNEGSKA (reference sequence). Unmatched junction bases numbered 5, after V lost 5 bases and J lost 1 base. This CDR3 spans 15 amino acids. The CDR3 loop reads CSAPRTSGSSYEQYF. The CDR3 coding sequence is TGCAGTGCTCCAAGGACTAGCGGGAGTTCCTACGAGCAGTACTTC.

At least ten counts were recorded for this clonotype. This rearrangement joins TRBV5-4 to TRBJ2-1, with D perhaps matching TRBD2 (5 bases). CDR3 length equals 11 residues. V lost 7 bases, J lost 10 bases, and 12 bases lay in between. Per the germline V gene, CDR1 is SGHNT and CDR2 is YYREEE (reference sequence). The CDR3 region is CASGGLGEQFF. In nucleotides, the CDR3 is TGTGCCAGCGGCGGACTCGGAGAGCAGTTCTTC.

This clonotype was recorded a few times. The chain recombines TRBV15 with TRBJ2-1; D is perhaps TRBD1 (6 bases). V was clipped by 2 bases and J by 6 bases, with 14 bases between them. Germline assignment: CDR1 LNHNV and CDR2 YYDKDF (reference sequence). This CDR3 has 15 residues. The CDR3 nucleotides read TGTGCCACCAGCAGACGACCGGGACAACCCAATGAGCAGTTCTTC. Translation gives CATSRRPGQPNEQFF.

This clonotype showed up just a few times. The CDR3 loop reads CASSLESSGTDTQYF. CDR3 DNA: TGTGCCAGCAGCTTAGAGAGTAGCGGGACAGATACGCAGTATTTT. The rearrangement joins TRBV11-2 to TRBJ2-3, with 7 bases matching TRBD2. The V gene's germline CDR1 is SGHAT and CDR2 FQNNGV. With V trimmed by 0 bases and J by 3 bases, 3 bases remained unmatched. CDR3 size: 15 residues.

This clonotype was detected ten times or more. The gene calls are TRBV5-1 and TRBJ2-1; 13 bases match TRBD2. The germline CDR1 and CDR2 sequences are SGHRS and YFSETQ. This CDR3 spans 16 amino acids. Trimming at V came to 4 bases and at J to 3 bases, leaving 4 bases not matched to a gene. The CDR3 bases are TGCGCCAGCAGCAAAGGACTAGCGGGAGTCTACAATGAGCAGTTCTTC. Its translation: CASSKGLAGVYNEQFF.

This clonotype was detected many times. This chain uses TRBV3-1 with TRBJ2-4; 7 bases match TRBD1. V was pared by 2 bases and J by 7 bases, with 5 bases of the junction left unmatched. This CDR3 has 14 amino acids. CDR1 is LGHDT and CDR2 is YNNKEL in the germline V gene (reference sequence). CDR3 nucleotides: TGTGCCAGCAGCCAATCAGGGGGTTCGAACATTCAGTACTTC. Protein product: CASSQSGGSNIQYF.

The table lists this clonotype with many counts. This chain uses TRBV11-2 with TRBJ2-2; 10 nucleotides match TRBD1. Germline trimming cut 5 bases from V and 6 bases from J; bases unmatched to any gene: 6. The CDR3 totals 15 residues. CDR1 is SGHAT and CDR2 is FQNNGV in the germline V gene. The CDR3 DNA is TGTGCCAGCAGCCGTTCTGGGACAGGGGCCGGGGAGCTGTTTTTT. This gives the protein CASSRSGTGAGELFF. Complete variable domain (other parts from reference TRBV11-2 and TRBJ2-2): EAGVAQSPRYKIIEKRQSVAFWCNPISGHATLYWYQQILGQGPKLLIQFQNNGVVDDSQLPKDRFSAERLKGVDSTLKIQPAKLEDSAVYLCASSRSGTGAGELFFGEGSRLTVL.

This clonotype was observed many times. V usage is TRBV28 and J usage is TRBJ2-7; unclear D gene. V dropped 7 bases and J dropped 3 bases, with 7 bases sitting between them. From germline, CDR1 is MDHEN and CDR2 SYDVKM. The CDR3 is 11 amino acids. The DNA for the CDR3 is TGTGCCAGCACCGGTCGCTACGAGCAGTACTTC. Amino acid sequence: CASTGRYEQYF.

This clonotype has a handful of counts. The chain couples TRBV30 to TRBJ2-2; TRBD1 matches at 7 bases. This CDR3 region has 16 residues. V lost 3 bases, J lost 4 bases, and 11 bases stayed unmatched. CDR1 is GTSNPN, CDR2 SVGIG, per germline (reference sequence). CDR3 region: CAWRWTGRRSTGELFF. Here the CDR3 DNA reads TGTGCCTGGAGGTGGACAGGCCGACGAAGCACCGGGGAGCTGTTTTTT.

This clonotype has at least ten counts. The gene calls are TRBV7-3 and TRBJ2-7; tentative D call: TRBD2 (6 bases). V lost 6 bases, J lost 2 bases, and 14 bases lay in between. The length of the CDR3 is 14 residues. Germline CDR1 is SGHTA and CDR2 is FQGTGA. CDR3 sequence: CASRALREPYEQYF. The CDR3, as DNA: TGTGCCAGCAGGGCCCTCCGGGAGCCCTACGAGCAGTACTTC.

The chain has TRBV19 and TRBJ1-1; no clear D gene. Germline CDR1 is LNHDA and CDR2 is SQIVND (reference sequence). Trimming stripped 6 bases from V and 0 bases from J, with 11 bases between. The CDR3 has 14 amino acids. The chain's CDR3 is CASRSTVMNTEAFF. The DNA for the CDR3 is TGTGCCAGTAGGTCGACGGTTATGAACACTGAAGCTTTCTTT.

There are many counts of this clonotype. This rearrangement joins TRBV3-1 to TRBJ2-5, with 8 bases fitting TRBD1. Trimming removed 3 bases from V and 5 bases from J; junction bases left unmatched: 8. Germline values: CDR1 LGHDT, CDR2 YNNKEL (reference sequence). This CDR3 comprises 15 residues. The CDR3 sequence is CASSHGLQGVETQYF. The CDR3 nucleotides are TGTGCCAGCAGCCATGGCCTACAGGGGGTCGAGACCCAGTACTTC.

This clonotype was seen repeatedly, ten times or more. The rearrangement uses TRBV10-3 and TRBJ1-5; D perhaps matches TRBD1 (6 bases). The germline V and J ends were trimmed by 2 bases and 6 bases, with 8 bases remaining between them. There are 13 residues in the CDR3. CDR1 is ENHRY and CDR2 is SYGVKD in the germline V gene. Written as DNA, the CDR3 is TGTGCCATCAGTGAGCCAGGGGCTCAGCCCCAGCATTTT. Protein: CAISEPGAQPQHF.

This clonotype appeared many times. The chain links TRBV12-3 or TRBV12-4 to TRBJ1-2; D might be TRBD1 (5 bases). The ends were cut back, 7 bases at V and 2 bases at J, with 17 bases in the middle. The CDR3 loop spans 15 amino acids. CDR3 DNA: TGTGCCAGCACCCCTCATGGACAATTAAACTATGGCTACACCTTC. Translating gives CASTPHGQLNYGYTF.

Note on this clonotype: This sequence may be a read error, since a much larger clone differs from it by one base. The rearrangement joins TRBV6-1 to TRBJ1-1; a possible D gene is TRBD1 (5 bases). The CDR3 consists of 15 residues. Per germline, CDR1 MNHNS and CDR2 SASEGT. Trimming stripped 5 bases from V and 5 bases from J, with 18 bases between. CDR3: CASSTGEQGLTEAFF. DNA of the CDR3: TGTGCCAGCAGTACCGGGGAGCAGGGTTTGACTGAAGCTTTCTTT.